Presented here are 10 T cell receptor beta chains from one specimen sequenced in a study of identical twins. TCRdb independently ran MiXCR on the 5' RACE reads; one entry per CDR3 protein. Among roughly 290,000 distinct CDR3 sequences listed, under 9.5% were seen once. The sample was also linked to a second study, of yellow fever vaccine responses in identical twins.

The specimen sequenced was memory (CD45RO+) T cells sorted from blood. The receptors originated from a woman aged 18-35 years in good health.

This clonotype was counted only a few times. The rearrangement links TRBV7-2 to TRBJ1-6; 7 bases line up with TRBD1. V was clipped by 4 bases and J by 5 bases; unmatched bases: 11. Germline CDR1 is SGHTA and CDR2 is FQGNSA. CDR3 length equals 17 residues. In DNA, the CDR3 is TGTGCCAGCAGCTCCCCGGCCGGGACAGCGAATAATTCACCCCTCCACTTT. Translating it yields CASSSPAGTANNSPLHF.

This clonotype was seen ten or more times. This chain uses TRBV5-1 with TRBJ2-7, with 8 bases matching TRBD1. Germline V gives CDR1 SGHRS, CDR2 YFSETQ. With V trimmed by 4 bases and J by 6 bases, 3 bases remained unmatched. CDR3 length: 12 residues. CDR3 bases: TGCGCCAGCAGCAGTGGGACAGGCGAGCAGTACTTC. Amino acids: CASSSGTGEQYF.

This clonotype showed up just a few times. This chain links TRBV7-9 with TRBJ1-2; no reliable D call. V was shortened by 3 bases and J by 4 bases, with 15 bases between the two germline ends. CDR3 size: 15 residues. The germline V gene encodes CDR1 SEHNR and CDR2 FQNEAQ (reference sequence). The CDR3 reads CASSFIPVGGYGYTF. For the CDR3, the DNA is TGTGCCAGCAGCTTTATACCGGTGGGCGGCTATGGCTACACCTTC.

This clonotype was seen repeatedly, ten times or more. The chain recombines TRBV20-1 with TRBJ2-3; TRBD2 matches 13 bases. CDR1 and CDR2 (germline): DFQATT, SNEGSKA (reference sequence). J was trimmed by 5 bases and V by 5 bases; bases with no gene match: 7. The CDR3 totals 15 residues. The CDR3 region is CSAQLAGGLQDTQYF. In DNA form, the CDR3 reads TGCAGTGCTCAACTAGCGGGAGGGCTTCAAGATACGCAGTATTTT.

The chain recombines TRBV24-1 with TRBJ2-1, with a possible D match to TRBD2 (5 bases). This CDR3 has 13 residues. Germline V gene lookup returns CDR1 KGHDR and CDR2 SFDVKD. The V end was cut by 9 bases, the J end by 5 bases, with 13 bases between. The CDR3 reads CATGRPADNEQFF. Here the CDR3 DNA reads TGTGCCACCGGGAGACCAGCGGACAATGAGCAGTTCTTC.

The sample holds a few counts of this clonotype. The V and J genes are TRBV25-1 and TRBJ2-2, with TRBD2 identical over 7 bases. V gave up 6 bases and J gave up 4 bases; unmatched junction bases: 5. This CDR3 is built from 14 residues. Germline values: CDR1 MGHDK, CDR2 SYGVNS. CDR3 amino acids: CASRGGGGTGELFF. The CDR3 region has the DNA TGTGCCAGCAGGGGGGGGGGAGGCACCGGGGAGCTGTTTTTT.

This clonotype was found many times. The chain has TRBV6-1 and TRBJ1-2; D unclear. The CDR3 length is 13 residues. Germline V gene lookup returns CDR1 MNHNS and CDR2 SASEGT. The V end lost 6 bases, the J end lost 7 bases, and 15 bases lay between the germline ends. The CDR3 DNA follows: TGTGCCAGCAGCCCGGCAAACGCTTCTGGCTACACCTTC. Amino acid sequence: CASSPANASGYTF.

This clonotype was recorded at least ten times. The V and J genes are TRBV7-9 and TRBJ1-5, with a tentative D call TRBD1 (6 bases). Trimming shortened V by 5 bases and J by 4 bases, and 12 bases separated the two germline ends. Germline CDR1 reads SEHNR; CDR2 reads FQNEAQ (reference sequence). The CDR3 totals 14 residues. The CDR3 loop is CASSPGQPNQPQHF. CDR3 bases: TGTGCCAGCAGCCCCGGACAGCCAAATCAGCCCCAGCATTTT.

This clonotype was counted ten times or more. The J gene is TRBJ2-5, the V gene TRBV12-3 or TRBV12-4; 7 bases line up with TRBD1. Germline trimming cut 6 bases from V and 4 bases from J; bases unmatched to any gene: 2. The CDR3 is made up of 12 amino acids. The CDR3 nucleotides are TGTGCCAGCAGGGCAGGGGGAGAGACCCAGTACTTC. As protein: CASRAGGETQYF.

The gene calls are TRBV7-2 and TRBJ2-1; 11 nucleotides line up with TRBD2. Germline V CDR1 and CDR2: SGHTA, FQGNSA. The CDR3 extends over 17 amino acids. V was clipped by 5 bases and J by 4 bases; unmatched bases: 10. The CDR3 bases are TGTGCCAGCAGCCGTTGGGCTGGGACTAGCGGATACAATGAGCAGTTCTTC. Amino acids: CASSRWAGTSGYNEQFF.